The clone carrying this T cell receptor (beta chain) was counted between two and nine times. The antigen remains unidentified. CDR1 and CDR2 (germline): LGHDT, YNNKEL (reference sequence). With 1 base clipped from V and 6 bases from J, the junction kept 4 bases outside the gene matches. The length of the CDR3 is 15 residues. Time point in this sample: persistent/refractory GD, antithyroid drugs over 5 years with positive TRAb. PBMC RNA served as the TCR library source. It was an endocrinology department in Xi'an, China, that provided the patients. Arm-PCR with iRepertoire HTBI primers amplified the CDR3 regions for these TCR beta libraries. TCRdb used MiXCR to reprocess the multiplex PCR reads, holding one entry per CDR3 protein. The repertoire holds 400,000 to 500,000 distinct CDR3 sequences, around 20% seen once, with 7.8% in the top ten. The source of the sample is a study of regulatory T cells in long-lasting Graves disease. Study-wide findings and caveats: Accuracy might have suffered from few samples. Favored gene segments in persistent disease were TRBV28, TRBJ1-2 and TRBJ2-5.

The V and J genes are TRBV3-1 and TRBJ2-7; 12 bases fit TRBD2. The clonotype originates from a female donor with Graves disease. Specimen: peripheral blood mononuclear cells (PBMCs), collected when the disease was refractory, from a patient treated with antithyroid drugs. CDR3 region: CASSQASSGRGEQYF. The CDR3 DNA sequence: TGTGCCAGCAGCCAAGCCTCTAGCGGGAGGGGCGAGCAGTACTTC.